This T cell receptor beta chain was observed in a study of T cell repertoires in cytomegalovirus infection. Study summary: CMV infection and matching HLA type were both indicated by public TCR beta signatures. Findings of the study overall: HLA-C-restricted CMV clonotypes gave the most frequent clonotype in two of eight donors. Cumulative public TCR beta family frequency identified CMV carriers with the relevant HLA.

As concerns this clonotype: What it binds is not known.

V dropped 2 bases and J dropped 3; count of bases not matched to a gene: 1. Germline V gene data show CDR1 as SGHRS and CDR2 as YFSETQ. The CDR3 is 15 amino acids. TCRdb used MiXCR to reprocess the reads, holding one entry per CDR3 protein. This sample yields 200,000 to 300,000 distinct CDR3 sequences, of which roughly 15% are seen a single time; roughly 9.7% belongs to the top ten. The V call is TRBV5-1, the J call TRBJ2-1; 11 positions match TRBD2. The origin of this receptor is a human donor in good health (CMV status not recorded). Some clones in this sample may be carry-over from other donors' samples. The sample comprised PBMCs. The CDR3, as DNA: TGCGCCAGCAGCTTTGGACTAGCGGGCTACAATGAGCAGTTCTTC. Its protein product is CASSFGLAGYNEQFF.